This T cell receptor (beta chain) is from a study of identical twins. Overall study results and limits: Abundant beta clonotypes from cord blood bore fewer insertions; memory repertoires lacked this pattern.

On this clonotype: As yet, its antigen is unknown.

The CDR3 is made up of 15 amino acids. V lost 4 bases, J lost 4 bases, and 14 bases lay in between. One entry per CDR3 protein, called by TCRdb with MiXCR from the 5' RACE reads. Of nearly 650,000 distinct CDR3 sequences in the sample, about 7.6% were seen once. The same data also went into a second study, on yellow fever vaccine responses in identical twins. That report adds: It has been reported that, in twins, the vaccine T cell response seemed partly convergent and partly personalized.

Sequencing was done on a sample of PBMCs. This clonotype was sampled from a woman younger than 30 in good health. The chain joins TRBV12-3 or TRBV12-4 to TRBJ1-3; D might be TRBD1 (6 bases). CDR3 residues: CASSYREIGGNTIYF. In nucleotides, the CDR3 is TGTGCCAGCAGTTACAGGGAAATCGGCGGAAACACCATATATTTT.